This T cell receptor beta chain was sequenced in a study of molecular identifiers for immune sequencing clone quantification. For bulk TCR libraries, previously described methods and listed TCR primers were used. TCRdb re-called the PCR reads with MiXCR, one entry per CDR3 protein. The sample carries 600,000 to 650,000 distinct CDR3 sequences, just under 20% recorded once. Study conclusions and caveats: Clones of above 20 RNA copies carried over 98% of effector molecules; in naive cells they carried under 1%.

About this clonotype: Its antigen is still unknown.

Germline CDR1 and CDR2: SEHNR and FQNEAQ (reference sequence). V dropped 5 bases and J dropped 0; count of bases not matched to a gene: 6. The CDR3 is 16 amino acids. The chain uses TRBV7-9 and TRBJ2-1; 8 bases are shared with TRBD2. The TCR originated in a human donor in good health. Some libraries in this study had Jurkat cell RNA spiked in. The specimen was naive CD8+ T cells from blood, with Jurkat cell RNA spiked in. Subset here: FACS-sorted CD8+CD4-CCR7+CD45RA+ naive T cells. The DNA of the CDR3 is TGTGCCAGCAGCCCGCCGGCGGGGGGCTCCTACAATGAGCAGTTCTTC. Its translation is CASSPPAGGSYNEQFF.